This TCR beta chain was documented in a study of T cell changes during pregnancy in multiple sclerosis. Profiling relied on immunoSEQ multiplex PCR, and the TCRdb table lists in-frame clones only, not all of them. The sample lists 40,000 to 55,000 clones, around 93% occurring once. The V and J ends lost 8 bases and 5 bases respectively, with 16 bases between them. The germline CDR1 and CDR2 sequences are SNHLY and FYNNEI. The CDR3 contains 14 residues. The specimen was CD8+ T cells from peripheral blood mononuclear cells, collected in the first trimester of pregnancy. The chain combines TRBV2 with TRBJ2-1; TRBD1 is a possible D gene (6 bases). The sequence was collected from a female donor with multiple sclerosis, enrolled in a pregnancy study. The CDR3 spells CASFIGGKHNEQFF. The CDR3 DNA is TGTGCCAGCTTCATAGGGGGAAAACACAATGAGCAGTTCTTC. Complete variable domain (other parts from reference TRBV2 and TRBJ2-1): EPEVTQTPSHQVTQMGQEVILRCVPISNHLYFYWYRQILGQKVEFLVSFYNNEISEKSEIFDDQFSVERPDGSNFTLKIRSTKLEDSAMYFCASFIGGKHNEQFFGPGTRLTVL.